The 27 T cell receptor beta chains presented below share a single source sample, sequenced in a study of PD-L1 blockade in urothelial cancer. Here immunoSEQ multiplex PCR was the method, and the copy in TCRdb shows in-frame clones only, minus some. Of tens of thousands of clones listed, about 88% were seen once; the top ten hold around 25%. Noted time point: pretreatment peripheral blood. This material consisted of PBMCs, taken around atezolizumab (anti-PD-L1) treatment. These receptors originate from a donor aged 40 or over with urothelial cancer.

The J gene is TRBJ2-4, the V gene TRBV7-8, with D unresolved. CDR3 length equals 17 residues. The germline gives CDR1 SGHVS, CDR2 FQNEAQ. V lost 1 base, J lost 5 bases, and 18 bases lay in between. In DNA, the CDR3 is TGTGCCAGCAGCTTAGTGAGCGCGGAAGGCCCCGAAAACATTCAGTACTTC. As protein: CASSLVSAEGPENIQYF.

The gene calls are TRBV30 and TRBJ1-1; 9 bases are a match to TRBD1. The CDR3 is 12 residues long. Trimming at V came to 3 bases and at J to 7 bases, leaving 3 bases not matched to a gene. The germline V gene encodes CDR1 GTSNPN and CDR2 SVGIG (reference sequence). The CDR3 nucleotides are TGTGCCTGGAGCCCGGGACAGGGTGAAGCTTTCTTT. It yields the protein CAWSPGQGEAFF. Based on the CDR3 plus reference TRBV30 and TRBJ1-1, the full variable domain is SQTIHQWPATLVQPVGSPLSLECTVEGTSNPNLYWYRQAAGRGLQLLFYSVGIGQISSEVPQNLSASRPQDRQFILSSKKLLLSDSGFYLCAWSPGQGEAFFGQGTRLTVV.

The chain links TRBV11-2 to TRBJ2-3, with 9 nucleotides matching TRBD2. The germline V gene has CDR1 SGHAT and CDR2 FQNNGV. CDR3 length: 14 amino acids. The V segment lost 5 bases and the J segment 4 bases; nucleotides outside the gene matches: 4. DNA for the CDR3: TGTGCCAGCAGCCCGGGACTAGCCTCAGATACGCAGTATTTT. Translation gives CASSPGLASDTQYF.

This chain links TRBV15 with TRBJ2-5, with 9 bases aligning to TRBD2. Germline CDR1 LNHNV, CDR2 YYDKDF (reference sequence). The V segment lost 0 bases and the J segment 12 bases; nucleotides outside the gene matches: 8. The CDR3 totals 14 residues. The CDR3 loop is CATSRERREGPKYF. The CDR3 bases are TGTGCCACCAGCAGAGAGCGGCGGGAGGGCCCCAAGTACTTC.

This clone showed up just a few times. The V gene is TRBV10-3, the J gene TRBJ2-7; TRBD2 aligns across 9 bases. Germline CDR1 and CDR2: ENHRY and SYGVKD. CDR3 length: 14 residues. Trimming cost V 10 bases and J 2 bases; bases outside gene matches: 9. Here the CDR3 DNA reads TGTGCCACCAAAGGACTAGCGACAACCTACGAGCAGTACTTC. Residues: CATKGLATTYEQYF.

The genes are TRBV28 and TRBJ1-1, with no clear D. CDR1 is MDHEN, CDR2 SYDVKM, per germline. The ends were cut back, 11 bases at V and 1 base at J, with 11 bases in the middle. The CDR3 contains 12 residues. CDR3 protein: CASWRPNTEAFF. The CDR3 DNA follows: TGTGCCTCCTGGAGGCCGAACACTGAAGCTTTCTTT.

This clone turned up a few times. This sequence joins TRBV19 and TRBJ2-7; tentatively, D is TRBD2 (6 bases). V gave up 7 bases and J gave up 4 bases, with 8 bases separating them. The CDR3 is made up of 11 amino acids. Germline CDR1 reads LNHDA; CDR2 reads SQIVND (reference sequence). CDR3 in DNA: TGTGCCAGTAAGGCGGGGTACGAGCAGTACTTC. It is translated as CASKAGYEQYF.

This chain connects TRBV30 to TRBJ1-1; possible D gene TRBD1, 6 bases. V dropped 3 bases and J dropped 7 bases, with 18 bases sitting between them. The germline gives CDR1 GTSNPN, CDR2 SVGIG (reference sequence). CDR3 length equals 14 residues. The CDR3 protein is CAWSQIRGAGEAFF. For the CDR3, the DNA is TGTGCCTGGAGCCAGATCCGGGGGGCTGGTGAAGCTTTCTTT.

The chain links TRBV6-5 to TRBJ1-5, with D hard to call. CDR3 size: 13 residues. Germline lookup yields CDR1 MNHEY and CDR2 SVGAGI. Deletions cut 4 bases from V and 9 bases from J, with 13 bases between. CDR3 in DNA: TGTGCCAGCAGTTCCCGGGGAAAGGGGCCCCAGCATTTT. As protein: CASSSRGKGPQHF.

The chain couples TRBV6-5 to TRBJ2-1, with D perhaps matching TRBD1 (6 bases). V was cut by 5 bases and J by 4 bases, with 9 bases left in between. Germline-derived CDR1 and CDR2 are MNHEY and SVGAGI. The CDR3 covers 13 residues. The DNA for the CDR3 is TGTGCCAGCAGTCCCGGGACATACAATGAGCAGTTCTTC. This codes for CASSPGTYNEQFF.

DNA of the CDR3: TGTGCCAGCAGTTACGGGCAGGGCCAGGGGGCCAACGTCCTGACTTTC. Translating it yields CASSYGQGQGANVLTF. The chain couples TRBV6-5 to TRBJ2-6; the D gene is possibly TRBD1 (5 bases). This CDR3 contains 16 residues. Trimming shortened V by 2 bases and J by 4 bases, and 12 bases separated the two germline ends. CDR1 is MNHEY, CDR2 SVGAGI, per germline.

Note on this clone: A much larger clone sits a single nucleotide away, making a read error possible. The V and J genes are TRBV7-9 and TRBJ2-2; 13 bases match TRBD2. CDR3 length equals 15 residues. Germline assignment: CDR1 SEHNR and CDR2 FQNEAQ (reference sequence). The DNA of the CDR3 is TGTGCCAGCAGCTGGACTAGCGGGGGCACCGAGGAGCTGTTTTTT. Its protein is CASSWTSGGTEELFF.

V is TRBV2 and J is TRBJ2-2; D not resolved. The CDR3 spans 12 residues. Germline V lookup: CDR1 SNHLY, CDR2 FYNNEI. V gave up 4 bases and J gave up 6 bases, with 6 bases separating them. The CDR3 DNA reads as TGTGCCAGCAGTGGCCAGGCCGGGGAGCTGTTTTTT. Its translation is CASSGQAGELFF.

The chain employs TRBV5-1 and TRBJ1-1; TRBD1 matches 7 bases. Germline CDR1 is SGHRS and CDR2 is YFSETQ. This CDR3 contains 14 residues. Trimming cost V 1 base and J 7 bases; bases outside gene matches: 7. The CDR3 DNA reads as TGCGCCAGCAGCTTGACGACAGGGCTGGGTGAAGCTTTCTTT. Protein: CASSLTTGLGEAFF.

The chain has TRBV6-4 and TRBJ2-2; TRBD1 matches 7 bases. Germline V lookup: CDR1 MRHNA, CDR2 SNTAGT. V lost 6 bases and J lost 7; bases outside the gene matches: 8. This CDR3 has 14 amino acids. CDR3 residues: CASSGGQEGGELFF. The CDR3 DNA is TGTGCCAGCAGCGGAGGACAGGAAGGCGGGGAGCTGTTTTTT.

The CDR3 region is CSVGEGSGLEAFF. The DNA of the CDR3 is TGCAGCGTTGGGGAGGGGTCGGGGCTCGAAGCTTTCTTT. The chain combines TRBV29-1 with TRBJ1-1, with D possibly TRBD1 on 5 matching bases. The V end was cut by 4 bases, the J end by 8 bases, with 17 bases between. Germline lookup yields CDR1 SQVTM and CDR2 ANQGSEA. The CDR3 contains 13 residues.

This chain connects TRBV5-4 to TRBJ2-1; 8 bases agree with TRBD2. This CDR3 is 15 amino acids long. Germline CDR1 and CDR2: SGHNT and YYREEE (reference sequence). The ends lost 1 base at V and 3 bases at J; junction bases unmatched: 3. CDR3 sequence (DNA): TGTGCCAGCAGCTTGCGGGCGGGGGGCTACAATGAGCAGTTCTTC. It yields the protein CASSLRAGGYNEQFF. The variable domain in full, with the rest retrieved from reference TRBV5-4 and TRBJ2-1, is ETGVTQSPTHLIKTRGQQVTLRCSSQSGHNTVSWYQQALGQGPQFIFQYYREEENGRGNFPPRFSGLQFPNYSSELNVNALELDDSALYLCASSLRAGGYNEQFFGPGTRLTVL.

The chain has TRBV11-2 and TRBJ2-2, with TRBD2 matching over 7 bases. V shed 8 bases and J 4 bases; nucleotides not matched to a gene: 10. The CDR3 runs 15 residues. Germline loops: CDR1 SGHAT, CDR2 FQNNGV. The DNA for the CDR3 is TGTGCCAGCGCGTGGGGGGGGGTAGGCACCGGGGAGCTGTTTTTT. Translating it yields CASAWGGVGTGELFF.

The chain has TRBV7-6 and TRBJ2-2; D unresolved. The ends were cut back, 4 bases at V and 7 bases at J, with 13 bases in the middle. Germline CDR1 is SGHVS and CDR2 is FNYEAQ. CDR3 length: 14 amino acids. The CDR3 nucleotides are TGTGCCAGCAGCTCTAGGCCCAAGAACGGGGAGCTGTTTTTT. It specifies CASSSRPKNGELFF.

The chain is built from TRBV5-1 and TRBJ2-2; TRBD2 aligns across 14 bases. The germline V gene encodes CDR1 SGHRS and CDR2 YFSETQ. The CDR3 has 16 amino acids. V lost 4 bases to trimming and J lost 4 bases; unmatched junction nucleotides: 3. The CDR3 region has the DNA TGCGCCAGCAGCACCGGACTAGCGGGAGGCACCGGGGAGCTGTTTTTT. Protein sequence: CASSTGLAGGTGELFF.

The chain has TRBV15 and TRBJ2-5, with TRBD2 identical over 8 bases. Trimming took 1 base from V and 5 from J; bases not matched to a gene: 6. Germline-derived CDR1 and CDR2 are LNHNV and YYDKDF (reference sequence). This CDR3 has 15 amino acids. This chain's CDR3 is CATSRVGGVAETQYF. CDR3 sequence (DNA): TGTGCCACCAGCAGAGTCGGGGGGGTCGCGGAGACCCAGTACTTC.

The J gene is TRBJ2-3, the V gene TRBV7-2, with D possibly being TRBD2 (6 bases). This CDR3 spans 16 amino acids. Germline loops: CDR1 SGHTA, CDR2 FQGNSA. Trimming took 7 bases from V and 6 from J, leaving 23 bases between them. The CDR3 loop reads CASTTGDLKGGDTQYF. DNA of the CDR3: TGTGCCAGCACCACCGGGGACTTGAAGGGCGGGGATACGCAGTATTTT.

The chain recombines TRBV5-5 with TRBJ1-5; TRBD1 matches at 7 bases. Unmatched junction bases numbered 6, after V lost 4 bases and J lost 5 bases. CDR3 length equals 14 residues. In germline, CDR1 is SGHKS, CDR2 YYEKEE (reference sequence). DNA of the CDR3: TGTGCCAGCAGCACCGGGACAGCAGATCAGCCCCAGCATTTT. Residues: CASSTGTADQPQHF.

This clone was found once. The CDR3, as DNA: TGCGCCAGCAGCCAAGGGCTACAGGGTAGGCAGTATTTT. Its translation: CASSQGLQGRQYF. The chain couples TRBV4-3 to TRBJ2-3; D is possibly TRBD1 (6 bases). Trimming shortened V by 1 base and J by 11 bases, and 13 bases separated the two germline ends. The CDR3 sequence is 13 residues long. Germline V gene lookup returns CDR1 LGHNA and CDR2 YSLEER.

The chain couples TRBV28 to TRBJ2-7; 8 bases match TRBD1. V was pared by 3 bases and J by 5 bases, with 9 bases of the junction left unmatched. This CDR3 has 15 residues. CDR1 is MDHEN, CDR2 SYDVKM, per germline. For the CDR3, the DNA is TGTGCCAGCAGTTTGGAACAGGGGGGCTGGGACGAGCAGTACTTC. It codes for CASSLEQGGWDEQYF.

This clone was seen once. This chain links TRBV29-1 with TRBJ2-6; 10 bases match TRBD1. From germline, CDR1 is SQVTM and CDR2 ANQGSEA. There are 16 residues in the CDR3. Losses at the gene ends were 4 bases for V and 2 bases for J; bases not matched to a gene: 5. This CDR3 is CSVGGDRGTGANVLTF. In DNA, the CDR3 is TGCAGCGTTGGGGGGGACAGGGGAACTGGGGCCAACGTCCTGACTTTC.

The chain combines TRBV30 with TRBJ2-2; D not certain. The CDR3 runs 13 residues. Trimming took off 4 bases at V and 2 bases at J, with 8 bases between the two ends. CDR1 and CDR2 from the germline V gene are GTSNPN and SVGIG (reference sequence). The CDR3 protein is CAWISPNTGELFF. The CDR3 bases are TGTGCCTGGATTAGCCCCAACACCGGGGAGCTGTTTTTT.